One sample yielded the 9 T cell receptor beta chains listed below, sequenced in a study of spatial heterogeneity in lung cancer. Time point: sample taken at primary tumor resection. TCRdb passed the 5' RACE reads through MiXCR, listing each CDR3 protein once. The table shows approximately 8,000 distinct CDR3 sequences, with 9.6% occurring only once. These TCRs are of unknown antigen specificity. Study-wide results and caveats: Counts of expanded intratumoral alpha and beta TCRs tracked tumor mutation counts.

Sequencing was performed on lung tumor tissue, taken at surgery. These receptor sequences come from a male donor with early-stage non-small cell lung cancer.

This clonotype was seen ten or more times. The chain combines TRBV7-6 with TRBJ1-6, with 9 positions matching TRBD1. With V trimmed by 6 bases and J by 10 bases, 7 bases remained unmatched. The length of the CDR3 is 14 residues. Germline V CDR1 and CDR2: SGHVS, FNYEAQ. In nucleotides, the CDR3 is TGTGCCAGCAGTACCGGGACAGGGTGGTCACCCCTCCACTTT. As protein: CASSTGTGWSPLHF.

This clonotype was detected many times. The gene calls are TRBV24-1 and TRBJ1-1; TRBD1 is a possible D gene (5 bases). Per germline, CDR1 KGHDR and CDR2 SFDVKD. V lost 6 bases and J 4 bases, leaving 11 bases between the germline ends. This CDR3 region has 13 residues. The DNA of the CDR3 is TGTGCCACCAGTCAGGGCCCGGGCACTGAAGCTTTCTTT. This encodes CATSQGPGTEAFF.

This clonotype is medium-sized by share. The chain joins TRBV9 to TRBJ2-2, with D hard to call. V dropped 4 bases and J dropped 2 bases, with 12 bases sitting between them. Germline CDR1 SGDLS, CDR2 YYNGEE. This CDR3 has 15 residues. CDR3 region: CASSPRSGNTGELFF. The DNA of the CDR3 is TGTGCCAGCAGCCCCCGGTCTGGCAACACCGGGGAGCTGTTTTTT. The variable domain in full, completed from reference TRBV9 and TRBJ2-2, reads DSGVTQTPKHLITATGQRVTLRCSPRSGDLSVYWYQQSLDQGLQFLIQYYNGEERAKGNILERFSAQQFPDLHSELNLSSLELGDSALYFCASSPRSGNTGELFFGEGSRLTVL.

Within the sample, this clonotype is medium-sized (0.01 to 0.1%). The rearrangement links TRBV27 to TRBJ1-4, with D perhaps TRBD1 (5 bases). The CDR3 is made up of 15 amino acids. Per germline, CDR1 MNHEY and CDR2 SMNVEV (reference sequence). V was cut by 6 bases and J by 8 bases, with 19 bases left in between. The chain's CDR3 is CASRTLQGTGEKLFF. The CDR3 DNA follows: TGTGCCAGCAGGACCCTACAAGGGACGGGGGAAAAACTGTTTTTT.

This clonotype is medium-sized (0.01 to 0.1%) in the sample. The chain employs TRBV5-1 and TRBJ2-3; 7 bases are a match to TRBD1. The CDR3 contains 15 residues. V shed 0 bases, J shed 4 bases, and the junction held 5 bases outside the gene matches. Germline V gene lookup returns CDR1 SGHRS and CDR2 YFSETQ. DNA of the CDR3: TGCGCCAGCAGCTTGGGACAGGGTGGCGCAGATACGCAGTATTTT. Its translation: CASSLGQGGADTQYF.

The rearrangement uses TRBV29-1 and TRBJ1-1, with D perhaps TRBD1 (6 bases). V was trimmed by 7 bases and J by 4 bases, leaving 13 bases between them. Germline-derived CDR1 and CDR2 are SQVTM and ANQGSEA. The CDR3 runs to 12 residues. For the CDR3, the DNA is TGCAGCGGCACAACAGGGATCACTGAAGCTTTCTTT. The encoded protein is CSGTTGITEAFF.

This clonotype was observed at least ten times. The V call is TRBV24-1, the J call TRBJ2-1, with D maybe TRBD1 (6 bases). Germline-derived CDR1 and CDR2 are KGHDR and SFDVKD. The CDR3 is 14 residues long. The V end was cut by 4 bases, the J end by 4 bases, with 10 bases between. In DNA form, the CDR3 reads TGTGCCACCAGTGACGGGACAAAATACAATGAGCAGTTCTTC. This translates into CATSDGTKYNEQFF.

This clonotype was seen at least ten times. J is TRBJ1-1 and V is TRBV10-3, with 8 bases identical to TRBD1. This CDR3 contains 17 residues. The V gene's germline CDR1 is ENHRY and CDR2 SYGVKD. With 2 bases clipped from V and 3 bases from J, the junction kept 11 bases outside the gene matches. The CDR3 spells CAISEPKYDRGHTEAFF. CDR3 nucleotide sequence: TGTGCCATCAGTGAGCCGAAATACGACAGGGGACACACTGAAGCTTTCTTT.

This chain links TRBV28 with TRBJ1-2; the match to TRBD1 covers 10 bases. Unmatched junction bases numbered 15, after V lost 6 bases and J lost 14 bases. The CDR3 sequence is 14 residues long. In germline, CDR1 is MDHEN, CDR2 SYDVKM. CDR3 protein: CASRPNPGTGVRTF. The CDR3, as DNA: TGTGCCAGCAGACCAAATCCCGGGACAGGGGTGCGGACCTTC.